The 12 T cell receptor beta chains in this list originate from one sample, sequenced in a study of blood T cell repertoires in COVID-19. Here immunoSEQ multiplex PCR was the method, and the copy in TCRdb shows in-frame clones only, minus some. The sample holds approximately 130,000 clones, approximately 71% seen once. Sequencing was done on a sample of peripheral blood. The receptors come from a human donor in a cohort sampled during active COVID-19.

The chain employs TRBV2 and TRBJ2-6; weak D call: TRBD1 (5 bases). Per germline, CDR1 SNHLY and CDR2 FYNNEI. CDR3 size: 17 residues. The V end lost 8 bases, the J end lost 2 bases, and 19 bases lay between the germline ends. The CDR3 coding sequence is TGTGCCAGCCGCGTTAGGGGTCTGAGTACTGGGGCCAACGTCCTGACTTTC. This encodes CASRVRGLSTGANVLTF.

This clone appeared a few times. The chain carries TRBV4-1 and TRBJ2-7; 8 bases are shared with TRBD1. Trimming removed 1 base from V and 4 bases from J; junction bases left unmatched: 9. Germline loops: CDR1 MGHRA, CDR2 YSYEKL. The CDR3 consists of 16 residues. In nucleotides, the CDR3 is TGCGCCAGCAGCCAAGCACTAGGACAGGGCCCGTACGAGCAGTACTTC. The encoded protein is CASSQALGQGPYEQYF.

The rearrangement joins TRBV11-2 to TRBJ2-3; no firm D call. CDR3 length equals 12 residues. Trimming shortened V by 4 bases and J by 4 bases, and 6 bases separated the two germline ends. Germline CDR1 and CDR2: SGHAT and FQNNGV. The CDR3 loop reads CASSSHPDTQYF. Written as DNA, the CDR3 is TGTGCCAGCAGCTCACACCCAGATACGCAGTATTTT.

This chain's CDR3 is CASSLALTATFSMNTEAFF. The CDR3 region has the DNA TGTGCCAGCAGCTTGGCCTTGACAGCCACTTTTTCCATGAACACTGAAGCTTTCTTT. V usage is TRBV5-4 and J usage is TRBJ1-1, with D tentatively TRBD1 (5 bases). Germline assignment: CDR1 SGHNT and CDR2 YYREEE (reference sequence). Trimming took off 0 bases at V and 0 bases at J, with 21 bases between the two ends. The CDR3 totals 19 residues.

The chain employs TRBV7-2 and TRBJ2-7; D possibly corresponds to TRBD2 (5 bases). The CDR3 sequence is 14 residues long. Per germline, CDR1 SGHTA and CDR2 FQGNSA. V lost 6 bases and J 0 bases, leaving 12 bases between the germline ends. DNA for the CDR3: TGTGCCAGCAGACCCGGACTTAGCTCCTACGAGCAGTACTTC. It yields the protein CASRPGLSSYEQYF. The full variable domain, rest sourced from reference TRBV7-2 and TRBJ2-7, is GAGVSQSPSNKVTEKGKDVELRCDPISGHTALYWYRQSLGQGLEFLIYFQGNSAPDKSGLPSDRFSAERTGGSVSTLTIQRTQQEDSAVYLCASRPGLSSYEQYFGPGTRLTVT.

This chain uses TRBV7-9 with TRBJ2-1, with 11 nucleotides matching TRBD2. Germline V gives CDR1 SEHNR, CDR2 FQNEAQ (reference sequence). The CDR3 sequence is 17 residues long. V lost 5 bases to trimming and J lost 9 bases; unmatched junction nucleotides: 15. The CDR3 nucleotides read TGTGCCAGCAGCCCAGGGGGAAGCGGTGGACTAGCGGGTGAGCAGTTCTTC. Translating gives CASSPGGSGGLAGEQFF.

The rearrangement joins TRBV6-5 to TRBJ2-7; D is perhaps TRBD1 (6 bases). CDR3 length: 15 amino acids. V lost 4 bases to trimming and J lost 1 base, with 14 bases between them. Germline CDR1 is MNHEY and CDR2 is SVGAGI. The CDR3 reads CASSFDRTPSYEQYF. The CDR3 coding sequence is TGTGCCAGCAGTTTTGACAGGACACCGTCCTACGAGCAGTACTTC.

This clone was seen only a few times. The gene calls are TRBV5-1 and TRBJ1-2; 9 positions agree with TRBD1. Germline values: CDR1 SGHRS, CDR2 YFSETQ. After removal of 3 bases from V and 3 bases from J, the junction contained 6 bases not matched to a gene. The CDR3 contains 15 residues. CDR3 nucleotides: TGCGCCAGCAGCTCATTACAGGGGGCATACTATGGCTACACCTTC. Amino acids: CASSSLQGAYYGYTF.

This rearrangement joins TRBV6-5 to TRBJ1-5, with 7 positions matching TRBD1. This CDR3 region has 13 residues. V lost 6 bases, J lost 9 bases, and 8 bases stayed unmatched. Germline V lookup: CDR1 MNHEY, CDR2 SVGAGI. The CDR3 DNA sequence: TGTGCCAGCAGAGCCGGGACAGCGGCGCCCCAGCATTTT. Translated, it gives CASRAGTAAPQHF.

The CDR3 here is CASSLRDTNYNEQFF. CDR3 sequence (DNA): TGTGCCAGCAGCTTGAGGGACACAAACTACAATGAGCAGTTCTTC. This chain joins TRBV5-4 and TRBJ2-1; D is possibly TRBD1 (6 bases). V was pared by 1 base and J by 3 bases, with 11 bases between. The CDR3 runs to 15 residues. The V gene's germline CDR1 is SGHNT and CDR2 YYREEE (reference sequence).

V and J are TRBV28 and TRBJ2-7; TRBD1 agrees at 8 bases. V dropped 2 bases and J dropped 3; count of bases not matched to a gene: 9. Germline CDR1 and CDR2: MDHEN and SYDVKM. This CDR3 is 16 amino acids long. Here the CDR3 reads CASSLHSGTGSYEQYF. The CDR3 DNA follows: TGTGCCAGCAGTTTACACTCCGGGACAGGAAGCTACGAGCAGTACTTC. Full variable domain (remainder filled in from reference TRBV28 and TRBJ2-7): DVKVTQSSRYLVKRTGEKVFLECVQDMDHENMFWYRQDPGLGLRLIYFSYDVKMKEKGDIPEGYSVSREKKERFSLILESASTNQTSMYLCASSLHSGTGSYEQYFGPGTRLTVT.

Only a few counts were recorded for this clone. The chain employs TRBV9 and TRBJ2-3; D gene unclear. The CDR3 is made up of 12 amino acids. V lost 4 bases and J lost 2, with 5 bases in between. The germline gives CDR1 SGDLS, CDR2 YYNGEE. The CDR3 bases are TGTGCCAGCAGCCCACACACAGATACGCAGTATTTT. Its protein is CASSPHTDTQYF.